This TCR beta chain was recorded in a study of blood T cell repertoires in COVID-19. Study-wide background: Samples representing acute and convalescent COVID-19 were sourced from the United States, Italy and Spain. From T cells, B-cell-depleted T cells, or PBMCs came the material, which was cDNA or gDNA.

Clones were read by immunoSEQ multiplex PCR, and TCRdb kept only the in-frame ones, dropping some. The table records roughly 86,000 clones, around 84% of them present only once. V gave up 7 bases and J gave up 1 base; unmatched junction bases: 7. The CDR3 sequence is 14 residues long. The germline V gene has CDR1 SGHAT and CDR2 FQNNGV. This clone was seen just once. The chain joins TRBV11-2 to TRBJ2-7; 7 nucleotides align to TRBD1. The clonotype originates from a middle-aged man with acute or convalescent COVID-19. The sequenced sample consisted of peripheral blood. Here the CDR3 DNA reads TGTGCCAGCAACCCTGACAGGGCGTCCTACGAGCAGTACTTC. Translated, it gives CASNPDRASYEQYF. Full variable domain (outside the CDR3, taken from reference TRBV11-2 and TRBJ2-7): EAGVAQSPRYKIIEKRQSVAFWCNPISGHATLYWYQQILGQGPKLLIQFQNNGVVDDSQLPKDRFSAERLKGVDSTLKIQPAKLEDSAVYLCASNPDRASYEQYFGPGTRLTVT.